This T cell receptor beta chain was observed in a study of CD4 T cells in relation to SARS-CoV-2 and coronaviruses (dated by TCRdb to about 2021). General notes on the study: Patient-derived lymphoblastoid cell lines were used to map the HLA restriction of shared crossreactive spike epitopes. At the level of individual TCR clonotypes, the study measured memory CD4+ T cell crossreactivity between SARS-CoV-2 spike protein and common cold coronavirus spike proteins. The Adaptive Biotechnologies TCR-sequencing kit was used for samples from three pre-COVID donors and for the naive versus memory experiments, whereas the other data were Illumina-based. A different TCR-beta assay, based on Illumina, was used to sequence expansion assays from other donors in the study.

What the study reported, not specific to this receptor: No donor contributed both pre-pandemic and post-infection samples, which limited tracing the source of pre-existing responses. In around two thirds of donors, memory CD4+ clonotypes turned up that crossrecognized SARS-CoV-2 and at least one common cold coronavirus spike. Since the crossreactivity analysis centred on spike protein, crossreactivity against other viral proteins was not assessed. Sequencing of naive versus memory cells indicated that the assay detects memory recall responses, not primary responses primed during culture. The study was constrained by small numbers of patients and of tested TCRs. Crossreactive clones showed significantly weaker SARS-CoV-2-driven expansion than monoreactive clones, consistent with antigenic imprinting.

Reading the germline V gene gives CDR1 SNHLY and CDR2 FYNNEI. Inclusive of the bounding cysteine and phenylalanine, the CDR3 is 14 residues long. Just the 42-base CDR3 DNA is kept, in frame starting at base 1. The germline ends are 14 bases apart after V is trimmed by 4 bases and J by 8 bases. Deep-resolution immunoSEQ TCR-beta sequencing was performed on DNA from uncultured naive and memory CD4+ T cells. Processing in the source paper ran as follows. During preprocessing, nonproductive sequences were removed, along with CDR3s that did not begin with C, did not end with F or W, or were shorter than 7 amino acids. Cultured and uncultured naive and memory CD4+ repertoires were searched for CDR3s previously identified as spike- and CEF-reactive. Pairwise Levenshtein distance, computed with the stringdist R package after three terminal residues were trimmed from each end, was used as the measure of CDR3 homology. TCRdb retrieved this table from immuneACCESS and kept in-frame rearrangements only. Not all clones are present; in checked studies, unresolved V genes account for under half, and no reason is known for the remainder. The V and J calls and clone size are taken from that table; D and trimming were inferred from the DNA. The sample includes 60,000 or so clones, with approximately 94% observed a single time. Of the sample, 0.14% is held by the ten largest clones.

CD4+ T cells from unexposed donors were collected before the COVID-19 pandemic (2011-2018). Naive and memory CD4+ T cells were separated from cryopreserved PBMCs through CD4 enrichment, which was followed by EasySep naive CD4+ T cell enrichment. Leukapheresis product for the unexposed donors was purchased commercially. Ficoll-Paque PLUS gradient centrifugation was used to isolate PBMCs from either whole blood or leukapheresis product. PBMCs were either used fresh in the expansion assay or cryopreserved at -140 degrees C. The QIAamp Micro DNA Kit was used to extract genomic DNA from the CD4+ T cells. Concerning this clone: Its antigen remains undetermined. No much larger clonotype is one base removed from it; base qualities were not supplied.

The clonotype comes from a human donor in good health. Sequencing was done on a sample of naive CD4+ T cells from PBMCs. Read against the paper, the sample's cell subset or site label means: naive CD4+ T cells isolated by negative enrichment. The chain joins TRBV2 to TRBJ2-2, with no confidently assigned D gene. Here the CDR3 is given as CASSGRALGGELFF. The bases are TGTGCCAGCAGTGGACGGGCCTTGGGGGGGGAGCTGTTTTTT.